This T cell receptor beta chain was sequenced for a study of neurological immune-mediated disorders. Whole-study results and caveats: The absence of shared CDR3 amino acid sequences among expanded clones across subjects suggests private repertoires in all groups.

MiXCR, run by TCRdb on the 5' RACE reads, gives a single entry per CDR3 protein. This table has 20,000 to 30,000 distinct CDR3 sequences, about 2.6% appearing once. This clonotype was recorded many times. Its antigen is unidentified. There are 10 residues in the CDR3. Trimming removed 11 bases from V and 1 base from J, with 5 bases in between. Germline CDR1 and CDR2: MNHEY and SVGEGT. The sample comprised PBMCs. J is TRBJ1-1 and V is TRBV6-2 or TRBV6-3; D not resolved. The clonotype was recovered from a woman aged 45-59 years with multiple sclerosis. CDR3 loop: CAVGNTEAFF. The CDR3 nucleotides read TGTGCCGTTGGGAACACTGAAGCTTTCTTT.